This entry is about one T cell receptor (beta chain). The CDR3 contains 13 residues. Trimming removed 0 bases at V and 8 bases at J, with 11 bases between. Germline CDR1 is SGHRS and CDR2 is YFSETQ. These data are taken from a study of blood T cell repertoires in COVID-19. Background on the study: Donors in the United States, Italy and Spain gave samples during acute or convalescent COVID-19. Sample material is recorded as cDNA or gDNA derived from T cells, B-cell-depleted T cells, or PBMCs.

In the authors' methods: Reference gene primers were amplified, and this amplification served to estimate nucleated cell counts. Assay used: immunoSEQ multiplex PCR; TCRdb lists only in-frame clones, some missing. Clone size and V and J calls were adopted from that table, with D and trimming inferred from the DNA. The table shows around 68,000 clones, with more than 75% occurring only once. This chain uses TRBV5-1 with TRBJ1-2; D is unresolved. The source material was peripheral blood. The receptor was isolated from a human donor in a cohort sampled during active COVID-19. This CDR3 reads CASSLGWENGYTF. The CDR3 bases are TGCGCCAGCAGCTTGGGGTGGGAGAACGGCTACACCTTC.